These 21 T cell receptor beta chains were all obtained from the same sample, sequenced in a study of T cell changes during pregnancy in multiple sclerosis. Libraries were prepared by immunoSEQ multiplex PCR; TCRdb keeps only in-frame clonotypes and omits some of them. The table lists 39,000 or so clones, roughly 93% of them singletons. Specimen: CD8+ T cells from peripheral blood mononuclear cells, collected in the third trimester of pregnancy. These receptors originate from a female donor with multiple sclerosis, enrolled in a pregnancy study.

Comment on this clone: An end of the junction differs from the germline gene, which may be a read error. The J gene is TRBJ1-5, the V gene TRBV11-2; 9 nucleotides line up with TRBD1. The CDR3 has 16 residues. From germline, CDR1 is SGHAT and CDR2 FQNNGV. The CDR3 reads CASSVDGTGTNQPQHF. The CDR3 region has the DNA TGTGCCAGCAGCGTAGACGGGACAGGGACTAATCAGCCCCAGCATTTT.

The chain couples TRBV5-5 to TRBJ2-7, with a tentative D call TRBD2 (5 bases). CDR3 length: 14 amino acids. The V end lost 4 bases, the J end lost 0 bases, and 11 bases lay between the germline ends. Per germline, CDR1 SGHKS and CDR2 YYEKEE (reference sequence). Written as DNA, the CDR3 is TGTGCCAGCAGCCCCGTGGGGAGCTCCTACGAGCAGTACTTC. This sequence encodes CASSPVGSSYEQYF.

This clone was observed a single time. The chain combines TRBV7-8 with TRBJ2-1; D may be TRBD1 (6 bases). The CDR3 consists of 16 residues. Germline CDR1 is SGHVS and CDR2 is FQNEAQ. V lost 5 bases and J 4 bases, leaving 18 bases between the germline ends. CDR3 protein: CASSPRGGTNYNEQFF. For the CDR3, the DNA is TGTGCCAGCAGCCCCCGAGGGGGAACGAATTACAATGAGCAGTTCTTC.

This chain uses TRBV7-6 with TRBJ2-1; 8 positions match TRBD2. The V and J ends lost 4 bases and 6 bases, in that order; junction bases with no gene match: 11. This CDR3 region has 16 residues. CDR1 is SGHVS, CDR2 FNYEAQ, per germline. CDR3 DNA: TGTGCCAGCAGCTCCTCGGAAGCGGGAGTTATCAATGAGCAGTTCTTC. This translates into CASSSSEAGVINEQFF.

The rearrangement links TRBV6-4 to TRBJ2-1; 11 nucleotides agree with TRBD1. Germline V gene data show CDR1 as MRHNA and CDR2 as SNTAGT. Unmatched junction bases numbered 6, after V lost 0 bases and J lost 8 bases. CDR3 length: 16 residues. The CDR3 bases are TGTGCCAGCAGTGACTCAATAGGACAGGGGGCCCATGAGCAGTTCTTC. Its translation is CASSDSIGQGAHEQFF.

This sequence joins TRBV27 and TRBJ2-1; 7 bases align to TRBD2. In germline, CDR1 is MNHEY, CDR2 SMNVEV (reference sequence). The junction had 6 bases not matched to a gene; V was cut back by 5 bases and J by 5 bases. The CDR3 has 14 residues. DNA of the CDR3: TGTGCCAGCAGTCTCCACGGGGGGAACAATGAGCAGTTCTTC. It encodes CASSLHGGNNEQFF.

This chain uses TRBV28 with TRBJ1-1; 9 nucleotides agree with TRBD1. The CDR3 loop spans 14 amino acids. Germline CDR1 and CDR2: MDHEN and SYDVKM. The trim removed 6 bases at V and 6 bases at J, leaving 8 bases unmatched. This chain's CDR3 is CASRTQGAFAEAFF. The DNA of the CDR3 is TGTGCCAGCAGAACACAGGGGGCTTTCGCTGAAGCTTTCTTT. Variable domain in full (rest from reference TRBV28 and TRBJ1-1): DVKVTQSSRYLVKRTGEKVFLECVQDMDHENMFWYRQDPGLGLRLIYFSYDVKMKEKGDIPEGYSVSREKKERFSLILESASTNQTSMYLCASRTQGAFAEAFFGQGTRLTVV.

The rearrangement joins TRBV4-1 to TRBJ2-5; no reliable D call. The CDR3 covers 14 residues. V was shortened by 1 base and J by 5 bases, with 11 bases between the two germline ends. Germline CDR1 MGHRA, CDR2 YSYEKL. CDR3 amino acids: CASSQVGIGETQYF. The CDR3 DNA reads as TGCGCCAGCAGCCAAGTGGGCATTGGGGAGACCCAGTACTTC.

The chain is built from TRBV7-9 and TRBJ2-7; D unclear. CDR3 length: 13 amino acids. Germline CDR1 reads SEHNR; CDR2 reads FQNEAQ (reference sequence). The germline V and J ends were trimmed by 4 bases and 1 base, with 8 bases remaining between them. The CDR3 sequence: CASSWQISYEQYF. CDR3 DNA: TGTGCCAGCAGCTGGCAAATTTCCTACGAGCAGTACTTC. The whole variable domain, remainder taken from reference TRBV7-9 and TRBJ2-7, is DTGVSQNPRHKITKRGQNVTFRCDPISEHNRLYWYRQTLGQGPEFLTYFQNEAQLEKSRLLSDRFSAERPKGSFSTLEIQRTEQGDSAMYLCASSWQISYEQYFGPGTRLTVT.

The chain employs TRBV2 and TRBJ2-1; D might be TRBD1 (6 bases). The CDR3 spans 14 residues. Germline-derived CDR1 and CDR2 are SNHLY and FYNNEI. The V and J ends lost 8 bases and 8 bases respectively, with 19 bases between them. The CDR3 DNA is TGTGCCAGCGTGGTGGGGACAAAGGTCGATGAGCAGTTCTTC. Protein sequence: CASVVGTKVDEQFF.

The gene calls are TRBV19 and TRBJ2-3; TRBD2 aligns across 12 bases. The ends lost 5 bases at V and 3 bases at J; junction bases unmatched: 12. In germline, CDR1 is LNHDA, CDR2 SQIVND (reference sequence). There are 18 residues in the CDR3. The CDR3 loop reads CASSRTSGRIEVTDTQYF. The CDR3 bases are TGTGCCAGTAGTCGTACTAGCGGGAGGATTGAGGTGACAGATACGCAGTATTTT.

The chain links TRBV27 to TRBJ2-7, with a tentative D call TRBD1 (6 bases). Per germline, CDR1 MNHEY and CDR2 SMNVEV (reference sequence). This CDR3 region has 14 residues. The germline V and J ends were trimmed by 2 bases and 1 base, with 9 bases remaining between them. The CDR3 DNA reads TGTGCCAGCAGTTTAACAGGGTTTTCCTACGAGCAGTACTTC. It yields the protein CASSLTGFSYEQYF.

The rearrangement links TRBV14 to TRBJ1-2; no definite D call. This CDR3 is 15 amino acids long. Germline V gives CDR1 SGHDN, CDR2 FVKESK. V lost 0 bases to trimming and J lost 4 bases, with 12 bases between them. The CDR3 loop reads CASSQDRSGSYGYTF. CDR3 nucleotide sequence: TGTGCCAGCAGCCAAGACCGTTCGGGGAGCTATGGCTACACCTTC.

This clone turned up a few times. V gene TRBV28 combines with J gene TRBJ1-2; 8 bases fit TRBD1. Germline CDR1 and CDR2: MDHEN and SYDVKM. Trimming at V came to 6 bases and at J to 4 bases, leaving 10 bases not matched to a gene. The CDR3 runs to 15 residues. CDR3: CASSHHPGGGYGYTF. CDR3 DNA sequence: TGTGCCAGCAGCCATCACCCAGGGGGCGGCTATGGCTACACCTTC.

This clone was counted once. Its ends do not fully match the called genes, so a read error is possible. This sequence joins TRBV5-8 and TRBJ2-1, with 8 bases matching TRBD2. The CDR3 is 15 amino acids. Germline V gene lookup returns CDR1 SGHTS and CDR2 YDEGEE. For the CDR3, the DNA is TGTGCCAGCAGCCCGACTAGCGAGTCCTCCAATGAGCAGTTCTTC. Translation gives CASSPTSESSNEQFF.

The rearrangement links TRBV6-1 to TRBJ2-5; 11 nucleotides line up with TRBD2. J gave up 2 bases and V 6 bases, and 5 bases lay outside the gene matches. Germline V lookup: CDR1 MNHNS, CDR2 SASEGT. This CDR3 spans 15 amino acids. The CDR3 DNA reads as TGTGCCAGCAGGAGTCGACTAGCGGGACAAGAGACCCAGTACTTC. It codes for CASRSRLAGQETQYF.

The rearrangement joins TRBV7-2 to TRBJ2-3, with D unresolved. Trimming left V 1 base short and J 4 bases short, with 12 bases between. Germline V gives CDR1 SGHTA, CDR2 FQGNSA. This CDR3 comprises 15 residues. CDR3 sequence reads: CASSLGIVSPDTQYF. CDR3 DNA: TGTGCCAGCAGCTTAGGGATCGTTAGCCCAGATACGCAGTATTTT.

J is TRBJ2-2 and V is TRBV4-1; 8 bases line up with TRBD2. The CDR3 sequence is 15 residues long. V shed 4 bases and J 6 bases; nucleotides not matched to a gene: 7. Looked up from germline, CDR1 is MGHRA and CDR2 is YSYEKL. CDR3 sequence reads: CASSLSSGSSGELFF. CDR3 nucleotides: TGCGCCAGCAGCCTTTCGAGCGGGAGTTCCGGGGAGCTGTTTTTT.

The table lists this clone with a count of one. The rearrangement joins TRBV6-6 to TRBJ2-7; perhaps TRBD1 as D (5 bases). V lost 7 bases to trimming and J lost 0 bases, with 10 bases between them. The germline V gene has CDR1 MNHNY and CDR2 SVGAGI (reference sequence). The CDR3 contains 13 residues. DNA for the CDR3: TGTGCCAGCACCTCGACAGTCTCCTACGAGCAGTACTTC. It translates to CASTSTVSYEQYF.

The gene calls are TRBV4-1 and TRBJ2-7, with 8 bases lining up with TRBD1. CDR3 size: 13 residues. The J segment lost 3 bases and the V segment lost 3 bases, leaving 1 base of the junction unmatched. The V gene's germline CDR1 is MGHRA and CDR2 YSYEKL. Here the CDR3 reads CASSHGQGYEQYF. Written as DNA, the CDR3 is TGCGCCAGCAGCCATGGACAGGGCTACGAGCAGTACTTC.

This rearrangement joins TRBV28 to TRBJ2-4; maybe TRBD1 (5 bases). V was shortened by 3 bases and J by 1 base, with 19 bases between the two germline ends. The CDR3 covers 18 residues. Germline loops: CDR1 MDHEN, CDR2 SYDVKM. The CDR3 DNA reads TGTGCCAGCAGTTTCCCCACACGGACCAGGGCGGCCAAAAACATTCAGTACTTC. Its translation: CASSFPTRTRAAKNIQYF.